These 21 T cell receptor beta chains came from one sample sequenced in a study of beta chain features in type 1 diabetes. These receptors' targets are unknown. The isolated RNA, all of it, was reverse transcribed, so expressed TCRB transcripts were what got sequenced. The method was immunoSEQ multiplex PCR; TCRdb's version includes in-frame clones alone and lacks a portion of them. The sample comprises hundreds of thousands of clones, about an eighth of which are singletons, and approximately 0.02% rests with the top ten. General study findings and limits: Type 1 diabetes patients showed a moderate but significant shortening of TCRB CDR3s in all four CD4+ subsets.

Input material: naive CD4+ T cells from blood. These receptors were obtained from a man aged 18 to 30 with type 1 diabetes.

J is TRBJ2-4 and V is TRBV2; TRBD1 matches 8 bases. The CDR3 runs to 13 residues. Losses at the gene ends were 7 bases for V and 5 bases for J; bases not matched to a gene: 4. Looked up from germline, CDR1 is SNHLY and CDR2 is FYNNEI. The CDR3 loop reads CASTGTGENIQYF. CDR3 in DNA: TGTGCCAGCACCGGGACAGGAGAAAACATTCAGTACTTC. Full variable domain (outside the CDR3, taken from reference TRBV2 and TRBJ2-4): EPEVTQTPSHQVTQMGQEVILRCVPISNHLYFYWYRQILGQKVEFLVSFYNNEISEKSEIFDDQFSVERPDGSNFTLKIRSTKLEDSAMYFCASTGTGENIQYFGAGTRLSVL.

The chain employs TRBV25-1 and TRBJ1-2; 9 positions agree with TRBD1. Looked up from germline, CDR1 is MGHDK and CDR2 is SYGVNS. The CDR3 is 13 amino acids. CDR3 loop: CATGGAGRSGYTF. The CDR3 bases are TGTGCGACAGGGGGTGCAGGACGAAGTGGCTACACCTTC.

The genes are TRBV28 and TRBJ2-2; a weak D match, TRBD1 (5 bases). Germline V lookup: CDR1 MDHEN, CDR2 SYDVKM. The CDR3 is made up of 16 amino acids. Trimming removed 7 bases from V and 6 bases from J, with 21 bases in between. As DNA, the CDR3 is TGTGCCAGCACCCGTACCCTCAGGGTGTTGTCCGGGGAGCTGTTTTTT. This gives the protein CASTRTLRVLSGELFF. The whole variable domain, filled in from reference TRBV28 and TRBJ2-2, reads DVKVTQSSRYLVKRTGEKVFLECVQDMDHENMFWYRQDPGLGLRLIYFSYDVKMKEKGDIPEGYSVSREKKERFSLILESASTNQTSMYLCASTRTLRVLSGELFFGEGSRLTVL.

This clone turned up a few times. The sample holds other DNA sequences that translate to the same CDR3. The chain has TRBV29-1 and TRBJ1-1; weak D call: TRBD1 (6 bases). This CDR3 has 13 amino acids. Trimming removed 2 bases at V and 2 bases at J, with 9 bases between. Germline V gives CDR1 SQVTM, CDR2 ANQGSEA. CDR3 in DNA: TGCAGCGTTGAAAGGGGGAGTAACACTGAAGCTTTCTTT. Translation gives CSVERGSNTEAFF.

This clone was seen a handful of times. The chain uses TRBV28 and TRBJ1-2; the match to TRBD1 covers 9 bases. After removal of 7 bases from V and 8 bases from J, the junction contained 8 bases not matched to a gene. The CDR3 spans 13 residues. Germline CDR1 MDHEN, CDR2 SYDVKM. The CDR3 loop is CASKIQGARGYTF. CDR3 DNA: TGTGCCAGCAAAATACAGGGGGCGCGAGGCTACACCTTC.

The table lists this clone with a few counts. The chain is built from TRBV2 and TRBJ1-5; possible D gene TRBD1, 5 bases. Germline CDR1 and CDR2: SNHLY and FYNNEI. V dropped 8 bases and J dropped 3 bases, with 20 bases sitting between them. The CDR3 spans 16 residues. The CDR3 DNA reads TGTGCCAGCGAAGGCGGGAGGGGTAGAGACAATCAGCCCCAGCATTTT. As protein: CASEGGRGRDNQPQHF.

The rearrangement joins TRBV7-3 to TRBJ1-1, with D tentatively TRBD1 (5 bases). Germline CDR1 SGHTA, CDR2 FQGTGA. The V end was cut by 8 bases, the J end by 1 base, with 11 bases between. The CDR3 spans 13 residues. In DNA form, the CDR3 reads TGTGCCAGCCAAGAGGGGACGAACACTGAAGCTTTCTTT. This gives the protein CASQEGTNTEAFF.

This clone was seen a few times. The chain carries TRBV9 and TRBJ2-6, with D perhaps matching TRBD1 or TRBD2 (5 bases each). V gave up 4 bases and J gave up 1 base, with 12 bases separating them. The CDR3 is 16 amino acids. Germline V gives CDR1 SGDLS, CDR2 YYNGEE. CDR3 nucleotide sequence: TGTGCCAGCAGCCCCTTTGGGGGTTCTGGGGCCAACGTCCTGACTTTC. Its translation: CASSPFGGSGANVLTF.

The chain combines TRBV30 with TRBJ2-7; D is possibly TRBD1 (5 bases). The CDR3 contains 14 residues. Germline CDR1 reads GTSNPN; CDR2 reads SVGIG (reference sequence). V lost 5 bases, J lost 4 bases, and 18 bases lay in between. This CDR3 reads CAWASPLREYEQYF. Here the CDR3 DNA reads TGTGCCTGGGCCTCTCCCCTCAGGGAATACGAGCAGTACTTC.

This clone turned up a few times. J is TRBJ2-7 and V is TRBV5-6; 9 nucleotides match TRBD2. Per the germline V gene, CDR1 is SGHDT and CDR2 is YYEEEE. This CDR3 contains 18 residues. V shed 3 bases and J 0 bases; nucleotides not matched to a gene: 13. The chain's CDR3 is CASSWAWMSGGHSYEQYF. The CDR3 nucleotides read TGTGCCAGCAGCTGGGCATGGATGAGCGGGGGGCACTCCTACGAGCAGTACTTC.

In this sample, this clone turned up a few times. This same CDR3 is encoded by further DNA sequences in the sample. The chain uses TRBV5-1 and TRBJ1-1, with D possibly being TRBD1 (6 bases). Trimming left V 4 bases short and J 0 bases short, with 10 bases between. The CDR3 loop spans 14 amino acids. Germline CDR1 SGHRS, CDR2 YFSETQ. CDR3: CASSLGQMNTEAFF. The CDR3 DNA reads TGCGCCAGCAGCCTCGGACAGATGAACACTGAAGCTTTCTTT.

The V and J genes are TRBV29-1 and TRBJ2-7; D assignment may be TRBD1 or TRBD2 (5 bases each). The CDR3 totals 13 residues. V shed 7 bases and J shed 3 bases, with 16 bases lying between them. CDR1 is SQVTM, CDR2 ANQGSEA, per germline. The CDR3 DNA reads as TGCAGCGCTCGTGAGGGGACGGTCTACGAGCAGTACTTC. Translating gives CSAREGTVYEQYF.

This clone was seen only a few times. The V call is TRBV18, the J call TRBJ1-1; D is uncertain. This CDR3 contains 14 residues. V was cut by 2 bases and J by 0 bases, with 7 bases left in between. CDR1 is KGHSH, CDR2 LQKENI, per germline. CDR3 coding DNA: TGTGCCAGCTCACCAAACATTATGAACACTGAAGCTTTCTTT. Translation: CASSPNIMNTEAFF.

The chain is built from TRBV5-1 and TRBJ2-3, with 8 bases that match TRBD2. Unmatched junction bases numbered 8, after V lost 4 bases and J lost 4 bases. Looked up from germline, CDR1 is SGHRS and CDR2 is YFSETQ. There are 15 residues in the CDR3. The CDR3 bases are TGCGCCAGCAGCCCCGCGAGCGGGGGCCCAGATACGCAGTATTTT. The encoded protein is CASSPASGGPDTQYF.

The rearrangement joins TRBV14 to TRBJ1-2; D ambiguous. Germline CDR1 SGHDN, CDR2 FVKESK. V lost 4 bases to trimming and J lost 6 bases, with 12 bases between them. The CDR3 is 13 residues long. The CDR3 here is CASSPSSVHGYTF. The DNA of the CDR3 is TGTGCCAGCAGCCCGTCATCTGTCCATGGCTACACCTTC.

The V gene is TRBV30, the J gene TRBJ1-1, with unresolved D. The CDR3 sequence is 14 residues long. The V end lost 2 bases, the J end lost 4 bases, and 14 bases lay between the germline ends. In germline, CDR1 is GTSNPN, CDR2 SVGIG (reference sequence). The CDR3 region is CAWSHYGPRTEAFF. Here the CDR3 DNA reads TGTGCCTGGAGTCACTATGGACCTCGCACTGAAGCTTTCTTT.

Only a few counts were recorded for this clone. In DNA, the CDR3 is TGTGCCAGTCGCCCCCCTGGAAACACCATATATTTT. Protein: CASRPPGNTIYF. The chain recombines TRBV19 with TRBJ1-3; the D is unclear. The V gene's germline CDR1 is LNHDA and CDR2 SQIVND (reference sequence). This CDR3 region has 12 residues. V lost 8 bases and J lost 2, with 7 bases in between. The full variable domain, rest sourced from reference TRBV19 and TRBJ1-3, is DGGITQSPKYLFRKEGQNVTLSCEQNLNHDAMYWYRQDPGQGLRLIYYSQIVNDFQKGDIAEGYSVSREKKESFPLTVTSAQKNPTAFYLCASRPPGNTIYFGEGSWLTVV.

The J gene is TRBJ1-1, the V gene TRBV6-1; weak D call: TRBD1 (5 bases). V was clipped by 4 bases and J by 7 bases, with 10 bases between them. The CDR3 consists of 12 residues. In germline, CDR1 is MNHNS, CDR2 SASEGT. The CDR3 region is CASSADSREAFF. The CDR3 nucleotides read TGTGCCAGCAGTGCAGACAGCCGTGAAGCTTTCTTT.

The V call is TRBV6-5, the J call TRBJ1-1; a possible D gene is TRBD1 (6 bases). The CDR3 sequence is 13 residues long. The ends were cut back, 6 bases at V and 10 bases at J, with 18 bases in the middle. Germline V gene data show CDR1 as MNHEY and CDR2 as SVGAGI. The CDR3 here is CASSSDRLTLAFF. The CDR3 nucleotides are TGTGCCAGCAGCTCCGACAGGTTAACTCTAGCTTTCTTT.

V is TRBV27 and J is TRBJ2-5; D tentatively fits TRBD1 or TRBD2 (6 bases each). With 0 bases removed from V and 5 bases from J, the gap between germline ends came to 13 bases. Per germline, CDR1 MNHEY and CDR2 SMNVEV (reference sequence). This CDR3 is built from 15 residues. CDR3 DNA: TGTGCCAGCAGTTTATCCAGACAGGAGGGCGAGACCCAGTACTTC. Its translation: CASSLSRQEGETQYF.

This clone was picked up a small number of times. This chain joins TRBV28 and TRBJ2-2; TRBD1 agrees at 9 bases. V shed 5 bases, J shed 7 bases, and the junction held 8 bases outside the gene matches. Germline assignment: CDR1 MDHEN and CDR2 SYDVKM. This CDR3 comprises 15 residues. This CDR3 is CASSRGQGVGGELFF. The DNA of the CDR3 is TGTGCCAGCAGTCGGGGACAGGGTGTAGGCGGGGAGCTGTTTTTT.